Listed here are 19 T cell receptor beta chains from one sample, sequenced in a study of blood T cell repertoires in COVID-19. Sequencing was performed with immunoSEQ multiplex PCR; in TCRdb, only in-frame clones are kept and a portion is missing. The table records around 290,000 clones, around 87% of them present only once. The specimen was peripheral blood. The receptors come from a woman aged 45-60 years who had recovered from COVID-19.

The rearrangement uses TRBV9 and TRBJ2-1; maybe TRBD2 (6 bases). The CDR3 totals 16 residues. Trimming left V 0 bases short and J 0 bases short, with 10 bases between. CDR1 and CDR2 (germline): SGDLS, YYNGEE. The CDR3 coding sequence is TGTGCCAGCAGCGTAGGTGCCGGGAGCTCCTACAATGAGCAGTTCTTC. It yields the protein CASSVGAGSSYNEQFF.

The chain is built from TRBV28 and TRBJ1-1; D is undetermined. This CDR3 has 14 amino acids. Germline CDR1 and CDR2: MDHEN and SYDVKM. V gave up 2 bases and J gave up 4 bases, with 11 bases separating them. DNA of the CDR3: TGTGCCAGCAGTTTACTTCGGAGGGTCACTGAAGCTTTCTTT. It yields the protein CASSLLRRVTEAFF. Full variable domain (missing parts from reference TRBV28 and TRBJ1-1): DVKVTQSSRYLVKRTGEKVFLECVQDMDHENMFWYRQDPGLGLRLIYFSYDVKMKEKGDIPEGYSVSREKKERFSLILESASTNQTSMYLCASSLLRRVTEAFFGQGTRLTVV.

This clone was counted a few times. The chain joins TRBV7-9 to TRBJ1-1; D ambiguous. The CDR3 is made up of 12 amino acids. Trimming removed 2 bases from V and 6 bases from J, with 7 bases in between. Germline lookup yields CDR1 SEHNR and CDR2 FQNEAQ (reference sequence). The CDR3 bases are TGTGCCAGCAGCTTAATTTCATCTGAAGCTTTCTTT. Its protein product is CASSLISSEAFF.

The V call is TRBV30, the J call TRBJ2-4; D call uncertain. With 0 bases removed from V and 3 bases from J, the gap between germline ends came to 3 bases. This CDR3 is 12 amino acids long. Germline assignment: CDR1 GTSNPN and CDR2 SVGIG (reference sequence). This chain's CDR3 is CAWSVVKNIQYF. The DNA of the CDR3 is TGTGCCTGGAGTGTCGTCAAAAACATTCAGTACTTC.

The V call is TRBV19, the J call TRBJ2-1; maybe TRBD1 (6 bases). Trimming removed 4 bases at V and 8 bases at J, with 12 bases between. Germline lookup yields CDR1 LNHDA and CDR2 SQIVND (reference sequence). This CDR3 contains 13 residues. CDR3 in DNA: TGTGCCAGTAGTAACAGGGTATTCGATGAGCAGTTCTTC. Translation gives CASSNRVFDEQFF.

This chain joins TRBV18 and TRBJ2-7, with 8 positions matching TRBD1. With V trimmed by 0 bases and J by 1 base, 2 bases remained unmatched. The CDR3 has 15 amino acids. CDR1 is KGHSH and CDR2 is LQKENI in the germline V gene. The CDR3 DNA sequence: TGTGCCAGCTCACCACCCTGGACAGGGTCCTACGAGCAGTACTTC. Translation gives CASSPPWTGSYEQYF.

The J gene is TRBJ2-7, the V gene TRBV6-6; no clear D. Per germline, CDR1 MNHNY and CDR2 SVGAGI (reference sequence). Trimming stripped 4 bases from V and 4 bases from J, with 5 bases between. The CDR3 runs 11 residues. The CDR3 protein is CASSSTYEQYF. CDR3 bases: TGTGCCAGCAGTTCGACTTACGAGCAGTACTTC.

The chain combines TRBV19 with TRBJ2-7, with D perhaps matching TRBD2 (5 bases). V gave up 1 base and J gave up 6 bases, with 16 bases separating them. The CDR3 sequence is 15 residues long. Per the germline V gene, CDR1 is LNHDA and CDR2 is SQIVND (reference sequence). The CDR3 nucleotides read TGTGCCAGTAGTATAGTGGCAGACTATCCTTCCGAGCAGTACTTC. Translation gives CASSIVADYPSEQYF.

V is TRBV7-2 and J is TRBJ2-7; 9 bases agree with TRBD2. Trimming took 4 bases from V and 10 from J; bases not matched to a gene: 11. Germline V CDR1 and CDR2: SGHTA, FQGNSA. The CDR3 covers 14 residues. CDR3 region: CASSSGSGTSIQYF. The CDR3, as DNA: TGTGCCAGCAGCTCAGGTTCCGGGACTAGCATCCAGTACTTC. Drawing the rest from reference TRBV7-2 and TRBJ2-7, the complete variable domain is GAGVSQSPSNKVTEKGKDVELRCDPISGHTALYWYRQSLGQGLEFLIYFQGNSAPDKSGLPSDRFSAERTGGSVSTLTIQRTQQEDSAVYLCASSSGSGTSIQYFGPGTRLTVT.

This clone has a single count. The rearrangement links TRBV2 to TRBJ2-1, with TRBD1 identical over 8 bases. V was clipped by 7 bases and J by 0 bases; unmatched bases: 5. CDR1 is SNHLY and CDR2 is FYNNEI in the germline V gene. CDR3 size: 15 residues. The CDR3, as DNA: TGTGCCAGCACCGGGACAGGTAACTCCTACAATGAGCAGTTCTTC. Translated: CASTGTGNSYNEQFF.

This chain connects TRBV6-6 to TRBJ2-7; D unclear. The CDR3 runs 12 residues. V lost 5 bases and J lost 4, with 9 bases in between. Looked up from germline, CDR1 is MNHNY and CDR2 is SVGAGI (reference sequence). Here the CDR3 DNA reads TGTGCCAGCAGTAGAGACGGGTACGAGCAGTACTTC. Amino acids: CASSRDGYEQYF.

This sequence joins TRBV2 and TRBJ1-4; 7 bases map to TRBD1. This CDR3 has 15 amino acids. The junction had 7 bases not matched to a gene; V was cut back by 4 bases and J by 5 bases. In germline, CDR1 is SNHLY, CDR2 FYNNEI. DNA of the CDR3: TGTGCCAGCAGTGTGCGGACAGGCGAGAATGAAAAACTGTTTTTT. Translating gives CASSVRTGENEKLFF.

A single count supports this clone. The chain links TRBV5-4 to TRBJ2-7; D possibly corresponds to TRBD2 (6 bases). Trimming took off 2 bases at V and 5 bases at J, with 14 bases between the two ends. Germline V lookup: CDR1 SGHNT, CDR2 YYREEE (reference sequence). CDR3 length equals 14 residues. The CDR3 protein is CASSLITSWDEQYF. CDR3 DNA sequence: TGTGCCAGCAGCTTAATAACTAGCTGGGACGAGCAGTACTTC.

CDR3 in DNA: TGTGCCAGCAGCTTAGTGAAGGGGTTGGGGCCAGAGACCCAGTACTTC. It encodes CASSLVKGLGPETQYF. The rearrangement joins TRBV7-8 to TRBJ2-5; TRBD1 might be the D (5 bases). Germline V gene lookup returns CDR1 SGHVS and CDR2 FQNEAQ. Between the trimmed V and J ends, which lost 1 base and 4 bases, there was a span of 16 bases. CDR3 length: 16 residues. Drawing the rest from reference TRBV7-8 and TRBJ2-5, the complete variable domain is GAGVSQSPRYKVAKRGQDVALRCDPISGHVSLFWYQQALGQGPEFLTYFQNEAQLDKSGLPSDRFFAERPEGSVSTLKIQRTQQEDSAVYLCASSLVKGLGPETQYFGPGTRLLVL.

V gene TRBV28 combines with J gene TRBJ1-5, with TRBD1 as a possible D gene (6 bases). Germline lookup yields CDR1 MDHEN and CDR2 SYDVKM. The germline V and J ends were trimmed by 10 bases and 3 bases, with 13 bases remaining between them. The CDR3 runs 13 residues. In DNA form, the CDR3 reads TGTGCCACCCTCGGACAGATCAATCAGCCCCAGCATTTT. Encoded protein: CATLGQINQPQHF.

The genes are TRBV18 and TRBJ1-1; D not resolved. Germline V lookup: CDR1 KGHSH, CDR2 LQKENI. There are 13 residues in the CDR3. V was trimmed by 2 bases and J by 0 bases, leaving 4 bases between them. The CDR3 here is CASSPSLNTEAFF. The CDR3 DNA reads TGTGCCAGCTCACCATCCTTGAACACTGAAGCTTTCTTT.

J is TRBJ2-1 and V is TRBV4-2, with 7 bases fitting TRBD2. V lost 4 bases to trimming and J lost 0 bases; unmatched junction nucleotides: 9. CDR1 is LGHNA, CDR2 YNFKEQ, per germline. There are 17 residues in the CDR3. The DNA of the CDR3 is TGTGCCAGCAGCCCCACTAGCGTTTCAAGCTCCTACAATGAGCAGTTCTTC. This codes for CASSPTSVSSSYNEQFF.

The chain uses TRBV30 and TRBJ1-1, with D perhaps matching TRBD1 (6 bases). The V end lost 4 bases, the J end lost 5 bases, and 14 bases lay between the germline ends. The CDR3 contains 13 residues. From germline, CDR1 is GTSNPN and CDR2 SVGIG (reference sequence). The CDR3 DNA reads TGTGCCTGGAACGGGGGGGCATTGACTGAAGCTTTCTTT. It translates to CAWNGGALTEAFF.

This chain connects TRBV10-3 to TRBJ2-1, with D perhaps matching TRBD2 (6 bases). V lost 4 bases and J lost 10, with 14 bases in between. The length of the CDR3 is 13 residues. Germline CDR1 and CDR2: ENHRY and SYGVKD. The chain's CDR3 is CAISVQGGNEQFF. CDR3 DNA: TGTGCCATCAGTGTCCAAGGAGGGAACGAGCAGTTCTTC.